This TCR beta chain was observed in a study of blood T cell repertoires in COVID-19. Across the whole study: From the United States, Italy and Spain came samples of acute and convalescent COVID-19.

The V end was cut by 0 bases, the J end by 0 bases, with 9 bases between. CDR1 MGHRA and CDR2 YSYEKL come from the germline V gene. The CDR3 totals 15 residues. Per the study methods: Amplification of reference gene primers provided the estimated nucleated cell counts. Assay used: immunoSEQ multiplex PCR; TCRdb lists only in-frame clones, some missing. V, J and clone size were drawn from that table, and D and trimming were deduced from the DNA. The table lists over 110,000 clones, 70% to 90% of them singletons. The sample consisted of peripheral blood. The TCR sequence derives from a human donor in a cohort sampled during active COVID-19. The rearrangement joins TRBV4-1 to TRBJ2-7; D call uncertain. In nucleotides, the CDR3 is TGCGCCAGCAGCCAAGATCAAGTGAGCTCCTACGAGCAGTACTTC. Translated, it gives CASSQDQVSSYEQYF.